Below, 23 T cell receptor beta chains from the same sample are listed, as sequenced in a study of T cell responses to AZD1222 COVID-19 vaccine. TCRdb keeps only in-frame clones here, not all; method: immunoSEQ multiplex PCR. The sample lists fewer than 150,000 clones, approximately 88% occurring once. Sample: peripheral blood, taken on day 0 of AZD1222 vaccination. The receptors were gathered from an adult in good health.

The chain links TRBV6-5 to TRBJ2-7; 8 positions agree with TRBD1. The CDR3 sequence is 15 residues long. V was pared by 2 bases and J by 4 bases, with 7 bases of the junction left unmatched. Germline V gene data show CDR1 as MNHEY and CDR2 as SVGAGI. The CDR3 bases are TGTGCCAGCAGTTACAACGGACAGGGAAATTACGAGCAGTACTTC. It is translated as CASSYNGQGNYEQYF.

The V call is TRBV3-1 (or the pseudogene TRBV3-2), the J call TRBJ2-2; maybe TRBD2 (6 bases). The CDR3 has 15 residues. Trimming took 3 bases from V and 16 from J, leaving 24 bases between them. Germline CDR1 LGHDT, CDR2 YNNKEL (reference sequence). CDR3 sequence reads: CASSQGRTDRSLWFF. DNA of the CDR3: TGTGCCAGCAGCCAGGGGAGGACGGATCGGTCTTTGTGGTTTTTT.

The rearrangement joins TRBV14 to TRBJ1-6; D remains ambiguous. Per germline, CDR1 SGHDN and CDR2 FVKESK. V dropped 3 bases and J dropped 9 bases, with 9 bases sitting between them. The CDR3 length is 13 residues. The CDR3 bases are TGTGCCAGCAGCCAGCACGGTAGTTCACCCCTCCACTTT. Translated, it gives CASSQHGSSPLHF.

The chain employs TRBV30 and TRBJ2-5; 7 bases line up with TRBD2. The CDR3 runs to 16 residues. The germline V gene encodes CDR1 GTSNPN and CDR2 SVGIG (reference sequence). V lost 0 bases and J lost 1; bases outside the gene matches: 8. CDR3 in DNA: TGTGCCTGGAGTGTAATAGCTAGCGGCCCCCAAGAGACCCAGTACTTC. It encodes CAWSVIASGPQETQYF.

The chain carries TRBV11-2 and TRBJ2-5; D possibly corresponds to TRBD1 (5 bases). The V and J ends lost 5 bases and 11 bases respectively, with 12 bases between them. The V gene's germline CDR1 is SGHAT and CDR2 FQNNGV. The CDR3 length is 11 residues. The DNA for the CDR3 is TGTGCCAGCAGCCCCCGGCAGGGTCAGTACTTC. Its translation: CASSPRQGQYF.

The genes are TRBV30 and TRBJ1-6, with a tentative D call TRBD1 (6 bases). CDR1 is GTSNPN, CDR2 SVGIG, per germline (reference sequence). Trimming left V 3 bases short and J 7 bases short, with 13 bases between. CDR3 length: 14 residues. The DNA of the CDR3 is TGTGCCTGGAGCCCATGGACAGAGAATTCACCCCTCCACTTT. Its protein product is CAWSPWTENSPLHF.

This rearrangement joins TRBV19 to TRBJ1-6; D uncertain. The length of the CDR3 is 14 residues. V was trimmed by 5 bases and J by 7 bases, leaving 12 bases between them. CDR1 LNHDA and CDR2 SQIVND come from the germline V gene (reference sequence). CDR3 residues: CASSWVVENSPLHF. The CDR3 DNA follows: TGTGCCAGTAGTTGGGTGGTAGAGAATTCACCCCTCCACTTT.

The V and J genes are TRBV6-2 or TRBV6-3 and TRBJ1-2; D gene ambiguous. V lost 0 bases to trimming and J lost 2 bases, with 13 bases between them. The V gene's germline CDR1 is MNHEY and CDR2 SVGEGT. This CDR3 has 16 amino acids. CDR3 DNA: TGTGCCAGCAGTTACTCCCCAGGAACCCCAAACTATGGCTACACCTTC. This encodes CASSYSPGTPNYGYTF.

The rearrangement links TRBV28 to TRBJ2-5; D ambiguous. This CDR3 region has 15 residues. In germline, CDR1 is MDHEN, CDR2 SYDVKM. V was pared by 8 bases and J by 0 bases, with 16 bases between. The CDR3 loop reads CASRIGGLYQETQYF. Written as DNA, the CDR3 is TGTGCCAGCCGGATAGGCGGTTTGTACCAAGAGACCCAGTACTTC.

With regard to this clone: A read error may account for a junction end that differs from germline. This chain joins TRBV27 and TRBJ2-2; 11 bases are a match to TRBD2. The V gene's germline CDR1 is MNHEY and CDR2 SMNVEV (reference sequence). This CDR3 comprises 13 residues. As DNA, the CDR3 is TGTGCCAGCAGTTTGAGCCTAGCGGGGGGGCTGTTTTTT. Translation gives CASSLSLAGGLFF.

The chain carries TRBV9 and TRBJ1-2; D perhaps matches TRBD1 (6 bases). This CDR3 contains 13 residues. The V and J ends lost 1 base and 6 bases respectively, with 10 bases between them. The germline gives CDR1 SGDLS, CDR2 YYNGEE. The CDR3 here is CASSVTGLDGYTF. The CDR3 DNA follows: TGTGCCAGCAGCGTAACAGGGTTGGATGGCTACACCTTC.

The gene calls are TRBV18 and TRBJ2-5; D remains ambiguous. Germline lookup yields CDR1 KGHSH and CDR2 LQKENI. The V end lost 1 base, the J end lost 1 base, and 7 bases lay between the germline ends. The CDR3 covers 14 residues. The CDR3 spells CASSPLKGQETQYF. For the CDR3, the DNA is TGTGCCAGCTCACCACTGAAGGGCCAAGAGACCCAGTACTTC.

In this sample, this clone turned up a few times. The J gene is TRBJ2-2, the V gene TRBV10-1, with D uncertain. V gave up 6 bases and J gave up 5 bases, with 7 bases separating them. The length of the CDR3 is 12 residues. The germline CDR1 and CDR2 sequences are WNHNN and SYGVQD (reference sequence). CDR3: CASSPTTGELFF. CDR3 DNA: TGCGCCAGCAGCCCAACAACCGGGGAGCTGTTTTTT.

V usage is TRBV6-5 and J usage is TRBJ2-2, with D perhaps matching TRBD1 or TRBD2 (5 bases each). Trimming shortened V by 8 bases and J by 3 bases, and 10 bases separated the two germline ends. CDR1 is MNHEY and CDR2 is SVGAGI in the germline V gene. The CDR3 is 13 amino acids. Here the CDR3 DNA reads TGTGCCAGCTCCGGGACGGACACCGGGGAGCTGTTTTTT. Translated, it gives CASSGTDTGELFF.

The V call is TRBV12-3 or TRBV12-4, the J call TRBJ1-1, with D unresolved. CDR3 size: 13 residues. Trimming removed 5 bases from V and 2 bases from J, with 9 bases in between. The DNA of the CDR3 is TGTGCCAGCAGTGCCACGGGAAACACTGAAGCTTTCTTT. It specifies CASSATGNTEAFF.

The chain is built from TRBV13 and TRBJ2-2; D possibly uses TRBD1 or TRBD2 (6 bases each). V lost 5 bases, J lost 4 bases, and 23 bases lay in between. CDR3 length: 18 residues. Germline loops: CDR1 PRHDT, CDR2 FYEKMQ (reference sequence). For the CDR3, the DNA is TGTGCCAGCAGCGCCGGCCCAGGGGCGGGAACCCTCACCGGGGAGCTGTTTTTT. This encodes CASSAGPGAGTLTGELFF.

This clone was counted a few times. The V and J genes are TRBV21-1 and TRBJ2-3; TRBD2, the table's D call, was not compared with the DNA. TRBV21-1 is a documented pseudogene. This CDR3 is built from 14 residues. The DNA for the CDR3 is TGTGCCAGCAGCAAATCTGAGTGCACAGATACGCAGTATTTT. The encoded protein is CASSKSECTDTQYF.

The CDR3 nucleotides are TGCGCCAGCAGCCGCGGGCAGGGGGTAAGAGAGACCCAGTACTTC. Translating gives CASSRGQGVRETQYF. The J gene is TRBJ2-5, the V gene TRBV5-1, with 7 bases aligning to TRBD1. V lost 4 bases and J lost 4; bases outside the gene matches: 10. The germline CDR1 and CDR2 sequences are SGHRS and YFSETQ. The CDR3 contains 15 residues.

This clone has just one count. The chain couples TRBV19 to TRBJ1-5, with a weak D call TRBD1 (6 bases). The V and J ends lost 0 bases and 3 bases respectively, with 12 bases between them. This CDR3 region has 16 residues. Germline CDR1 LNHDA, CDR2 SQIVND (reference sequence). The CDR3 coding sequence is TGTGCCAGTAGTATAGATCTGGACAGAGACAATCAGCCCCAGCATTTT. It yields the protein CASSIDLDRDNQPQHF.

CDR3 region: CASSLSGVSGNQPQHF. As DNA, the CDR3 is TGTGCCAGCAGCTTATCGGGGGTATCGGGCAATCAGCCCCAGCATTTT. V is TRBV13 and J is TRBJ1-5; tentatively, D is TRBD1 (5 bases). The CDR3 has 16 residues. The V gene lost 2 bases and the J gene lost 2 bases, with 13 bases spanning the gap. Germline V gives CDR1 PRHDT, CDR2 FYEKMQ (reference sequence).

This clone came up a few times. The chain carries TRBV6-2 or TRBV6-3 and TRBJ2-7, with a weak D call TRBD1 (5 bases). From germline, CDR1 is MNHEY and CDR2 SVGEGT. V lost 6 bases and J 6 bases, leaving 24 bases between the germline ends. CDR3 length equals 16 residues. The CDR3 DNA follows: TGTGCCAGCAGCTCCCAAGGGGCAGTGGCGCAGTTCGAGCAGTACTTC. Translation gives CASSSQGAVAQFEQYF.

CDR3 loop: CASSLVLGATNEKLFF. For the CDR3, the DNA is TGCGCCAGCAGCTTGGTTCTTGGCGCAACTAATGAAAAACTGTTTTTT. The chain is built from TRBV5-1 and TRBJ1-4; D remains ambiguous. This CDR3 is built from 16 residues. Trimming left V 0 bases short and J 0 bases short, with 9 bases between. Per germline, CDR1 SGHRS and CDR2 YFSETQ.

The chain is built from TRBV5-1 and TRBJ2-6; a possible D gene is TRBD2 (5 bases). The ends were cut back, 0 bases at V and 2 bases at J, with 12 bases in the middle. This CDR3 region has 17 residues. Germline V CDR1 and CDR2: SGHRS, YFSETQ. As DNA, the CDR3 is TGCGCCAGCAGCTTGGAGGGAGTTAGGGCTGGGGCCAACGTCCTGACTTTC. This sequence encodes CASSLEGVRAGANVLTF.